This TCR beta chain was sequenced for a study of shared clonotypes between healthy human individuals (dated by TCRdb to about 2020). A note on the overall study: A few men and two women, aged 18 to 49 years, made up the cohort. For each donor, CD4 naive and CD4 memory were each given three plates, CD8 naive was given two plates, and CD8 memory was given one plate. The study deeply sequenced blood TCR repertoires of several healthy adults to estimate repertoire size and the extent of clonotype sharing between individuals. To increase sequencing depth and limit assay-specific biases, TCR repertoire library preparation and sequencing were carried out by different laboratories using diverse techniques. Each donor's leukapheresis produced roughly between about 0.9 and 9.5 billion PBMCs.

The donors were healthy, HIV-negative adults who had no recently reported acute infections or vaccinations. All donors were Caucasian adults living in Nashville, Tennessee, USA. CD4+ T cells were enriched by magnetic negative selection, after which naive cells were positively selected on CD45RA and the negative fraction was taken as the memory subset. Blood was collected by leukapheresis, and PBMCs were isolated by Ficoll-Histopaque density gradient centrifugation and then cryopreserved in liquid nitrogen vapor phase. Analytical flow cytometry was used to check the purity and quantity of each magnetically sorted T cell population. Each sorted fraction had its genomic DNA isolated and then quantified by UV absorbance on a Nanodrop 2000c. Using the deep immunoSEQ assay, TCR CDR3 regions were amplified from genomic DNA by multiplex PCR. Extracted genomic DNA from each cell subset was spread evenly across all wells of several immunoSEQ 96-well plates, with each plate serving as a replicate. For sorted subsets, approximately 210 ng of genomic DNA, equivalent to about 30,000 T cell genomes, went into each replicate PCR. Purified libraries were measured with a Qubit 3.0 fluorometer, size-checked on a Bioanalyzer 2100, and measured again with the KAPA Library Quantification kit. Every immunoSEQ 96-well plate was sequenced on a dedicated single-read 150-cycle Illumina NextSeq 550 flow cell. As for the authors' bioinformatics: Because only junctional sequences without quality scores were contained in the immunoSEQ output, filtering matching that applied to full-length reads could not be performed. To assign V/J genes and CDR3, sequences were annotated using PyIR, a Python wrapper for IgBLAST v1.9, with IMGT germline references. Reads were removed for weak V/J assignments (E-value above 1e-6), missing CDR3, stop codons, out-of-frame junctions, or ambiguous translated residues. A V3J clonotype was defined by an identical inferred V gene, J gene, and CDR3 amino acid sequence. Percentage overlap between repertoires was computed as shared unique clonotypes divided by the size of the smaller repertoire. RTK rarefaction, the Chao1 estimator, and Recon v2.1 estimates of unobserved clonotypes were used to assess repertoire richness. For all TCRbeta clonotypes obtained by the gDNA method from several donors, generation probabilities were computed with OLGA. Held by TCRdb, this immuneACCESS table contains in-frame sequences only and omits some clones. Under half of the omission traces to an unresolved V gene where checked; the cause of the rest is unknown. The V and J calls and clone size come from that table; D and trimming were worked out from the DNA. This sample has 950,000 to 1,200,000 clones in its table, and roughly 80% of those were observed once. The ten largest clones represent 0.7% to 0.95% of the sample.

This clone was observed a single time. Its antigen remains undetermined. It has no much larger one-base neighbor in the sample; base qualities were not kept. The CDR1 and CDR2 encoded by the germline V gene are SGHTA and FQGNSA. V gives up 1 base and J gives up 4 bases, and the segment between their germline ends measures 11 bases. From the cysteine through the phenylalanine, the CDR3 covers 15 amino acids. The sequence is cut down to CDR3 DNA, 45 bases in frame from base 1. Points the paper makes about the study in general: Pairwise subsampling led to the expectation that sequencing depth would affect the degree of clonotype sharing among donors. Rarefaction of sorted-subset datasets indicated incomplete sequencing despite the large sequencing depth. The genetic and exposure-history diversity represented was limited by the small number of donors. Higher generation probabilities were observed for clonotypes shared by all four sorted-subset donors than for non-shared clonotypes. Only blood was sampled, and tissue TCR repertoires likely differ from those in blood. Sharing across several donors was observed for about 5% of naive CD4, less than 4% of naive CD8, 2% to 2.5% of memory CD4, and about 0.4% of memory CD8 clonotypes. Larger estimated clonotype richness was generally found for naive subsets than for memory subsets.

This receptor chain uses TRBV7-2 and TRBJ2-1; the D gene is perhaps TRBD1, on 5 matching bases. This receptor was taken from a man in his late teens or twenties in good health. Some clones in this sample may be carry-over from other donors' samples. Specimen: memory CD4+ T cells from PBMCs. The cell subset or site label corresponds to: CD45RA-negative fraction. The CDR3 protein: CASSLGQWRYNEQFF. In nucleotides, the sequence is TGTGCCAGCAGCTTAGGACAGTGGCGTTACAATGAGCAGTTCTTC.